Shown below are 16 T cell receptor beta chains from a single sample sequenced in a study of shared clonotypes between healthy human individuals. The method was immunoSEQ multiplex PCR; TCRdb's version includes in-frame clones alone and lacks a portion of them. This table holds approximately 2.5 million clones, roughly 93% found once. Sequenced input: naive CD4+ T cells from PBMCs. The subset is: CD45RA+ positively selected. The receptors here all came from a man between 18 and 29 years old in good health. Some clones in this sample may be carry-over from other donors' samples.

The genes are TRBV7-2 and TRBJ2-3; D might be TRBD2 (6 bases). CDR3 length: 16 residues. With 2 bases removed from V and 2 bases from J, the gap between germline ends came to 14 bases. Germline V gene data show CDR1 as SGHTA and CDR2 as FQGNSA. This CDR3 is CASSLFGSGNTDTQYF. For the CDR3, the DNA is TGTGCCAGCAGCTTATTTGGTAGCGGAAACACAGATACGCAGTATTTT.

The chain employs TRBV28 and TRBJ2-1; 12 bases match TRBD2. This CDR3 comprises 17 residues. V lost 7 bases, J lost 7 bases, and 14 bases stayed unmatched. Germline values: CDR1 MDHEN, CDR2 SYDVKM. The CDR3, as DNA: TGTGCCAGCATTGAGAGTTTAGGGACTAGCGGGTCAAATGAGCAGTTCTTC. Amino acids: CASIESLGTSGSNEQFF.

The genes are TRBV30 and TRBJ1-6; 9 positions match TRBD1. V shed 0 bases and J 9 bases; nucleotides not matched to a gene: 6. This CDR3 comprises 15 residues. CDR1 GTSNPN and CDR2 SVGIG come from the germline V gene (reference sequence). The CDR3 sequence: CAWSVLGTGSSPLHF. Here the CDR3 DNA reads TGTGCCTGGAGTGTACTGGGGACAGGGTCTTCACCCCTCCACTTT.

This chain uses TRBV7-8 with TRBJ2-5; D gene uncertain. V lost 0 bases, J lost 2 bases, and 10 bases lay in between. Germline V gene sequence: CDR1 SGHVS, CDR2 FQNEAQ. The CDR3 runs to 15 residues. The CDR3 DNA is TGTGCCAGCAGCTTAGCTAGGTGGAGACAAGAGACCCAGTACTTC. It encodes CASSLARWRQETQYF.

The rearrangement links TRBV14 to TRBJ2-7, with D perhaps matching TRBD2 (6 bases). Trimming left V 0 bases short and J 9 bases short, with 18 bases between. CDR3 length: 15 residues. Germline V gives CDR1 SGHDN, CDR2 FVKESK. The chain's CDR3 is CASSQEWLEGTTQYF. The CDR3, as DNA: TGTGCCAGCAGCCAAGAATGGTTGGAGGGGACCACGCAGTACTTC.

The CDR3 DNA is TGTGCCAGCAGCTCGGGGAGGAGACTTCAAGAGACCCAGTACTTC. Encoded protein: CASSSGRRLQETQYF. The chain is built from TRBV5-4 and TRBJ2-5; a possible D gene is TRBD2 (6 bases). The CDR3 is made up of 15 amino acids. The V end was cut by 3 bases, the J end by 2 bases, with 14 bases between. Germline V lookup: CDR1 SGHNT, CDR2 YYREEE (reference sequence).

The chain carries TRBV2 and TRBJ2-3, with TRBD1 matching over 7 bases. The CDR3 totals 14 residues. Germline V gene sequence: CDR1 SNHLY, CDR2 FYNNEI. V was clipped by 7 bases and J by 5 bases; unmatched bases: 9. This chain's CDR3 is CASTPDRWEDTQYF. As DNA, the CDR3 is TGTGCCAGCACCCCGGACAGGTGGGAAGATACGCAGTATTTT.

The chain recombines TRBV29-1 with TRBJ2-1, with a weak D call TRBD2 (5 bases). CDR3 length: 12 amino acids. The ends were cut back, 5 bases at V and 7 bases at J, with 12 bases in the middle. Germline loops: CDR1 SQVTM, CDR2 ANQGSEA. CDR3 residues: CSVTRTGNEQFF. The CDR3 bases are TGCAGCGTTACACGGACGGGGAATGAGCAGTTCTTC.

This clone was detected only once. The chain links TRBV28 to TRBJ1-5; D unclear. The CDR3 has 12 residues. Per germline, CDR1 MDHEN and CDR2 SYDVKM. The V gene lost 10 bases and the J gene lost 2 bases, with 9 bases spanning the gap. The CDR3 region is CATRLGNQPQHF. CDR3 coding DNA: TGTGCCACGCGGTTAGGCAATCAGCCCCAGCATTTT.

The chain couples TRBV18 to TRBJ1-2; D is ambiguous. V lost 2 bases to trimming and J lost 1 base, with 5 bases between them. The CDR3 length is 13 residues. Germline CDR1 is KGHSH and CDR2 is LQKENI. Here the CDR3 DNA reads TGTGCCAGCTCACCAACGGTTAACTATGGCTACACCTTC. Its translation: CASSPTVNYGYTF.

V gene TRBV18 combines with J gene TRBJ1-4; D is undetermined. V lost 5 bases, J lost 2 bases, and 15 bases lay in between. Germline CDR1 is KGHSH and CDR2 is LQKENI. The CDR3 totals 16 residues. The CDR3 sequence: CASSAQVGKTNEKLFF. CDR3 DNA sequence: TGTGCCAGCTCAGCCCAAGTCGGGAAGACTAATGAAAAACTGTTTTTT.

The gene calls are TRBV27 and TRBJ2-7; D gene unclear. Trimming took off 2 bases at V and 9 bases at J, with 11 bases between the two ends. CDR3 size: 12 residues. Germline V lookup: CDR1 MNHEY, CDR2 SMNVEV (reference sequence). CDR3 amino acids: CASSLVAGVQYF. In DNA form, the CDR3 reads TGTGCCAGCAGTTTAGTGGCAGGAGTGCAGTACTTC.

The CDR3 DNA reads TGTGCCAGCAGTTTATACTCTAGCGGGAGTGCCACCGGGGAGCTGTTTTTT. Its translation is CASSLYSSGSATGELFF. V usage is TRBV27 and J usage is TRBJ2-2; 10 nucleotides align to TRBD2. From germline, CDR1 is MNHEY and CDR2 SMNVEV (reference sequence). This CDR3 has 17 amino acids. V gave up 1 base and J gave up 4 bases; unmatched junction bases: 6.

V gene TRBV7-8 combines with J gene TRBJ2-2; the D is unclear. The CDR3 runs 19 residues. The germline V gene has CDR1 SGHVS and CDR2 FQNEAQ. The V end was cut by 7 bases, the J end by 0 bases, with 24 bases between. The chain's CDR3 is CASTPWHRTYSANTGELFF. The DNA of the CDR3 is TGTGCCAGCACCCCGTGGCACAGAACATACTCCGCGAACACCGGGGAGCTGTTTTTT. The whole variable domain, filled in from reference TRBV7-8 and TRBJ2-2, reads GAGVSQSPRYKVAKRGQDVALRCDPISGHVSLFWYQQALGQGPEFLTYFQNEAQLDKSGLPSDRFFAERPEGSVSTLKIQRTQQEDSAVYLCASTPWHRTYSANTGELFFGEGSRLTVL.

About this clone itself: The same CDR3 arises from other DNA sequences in this sample as well. This sequence joins TRBV2 and TRBJ1-4; 8 bases map to TRBD1. CDR1 SNHLY and CDR2 FYNNEI come from the germline V gene. J was trimmed by 7 bases and V by 3 bases; bases with no gene match: 4. This CDR3 is 14 amino acids long. The CDR3 coding sequence is TGTGCCAGCAGTGAGGACAGGGTTGGTGAAAAACTGTTTTTT. Its protein is CASSEDRVGEKLFF.

The rearrangement uses TRBV18 and TRBJ2-2; 8 bases are shared with TRBD1. In germline, CDR1 is KGHSH, CDR2 LQKENI. The CDR3 has 18 amino acids. V was pared by 1 base and J by 0 bases, with 7 bases of the junction left unmatched. The CDR3 is CASSPREAGGTNTGELFF. For the CDR3, the DNA is TGTGCCAGCTCACCACGGGAAGCAGGGGGCACGAACACCGGGGAGCTGTTTTTT.